The 9 T cell receptor beta chains presented below share a single source sample, sequenced in a study of cytomegalovirus exposure and HLA in healthy donors. Sequencing was performed with immunoSEQ multiplex PCR; in TCRdb, only in-frame clones are kept and a portion is missing. The table lists 150,000 to 200,000 clones, 84% of them singletons. Sequencing was performed on PBMCs. The receptors were sampled from a woman aged 30 to 39 in good health and CMV-seropositive.

The chain uses TRBV29-1 and TRBJ1-2; TRBD1 might be the D (5 bases). CDR1 is SQVTM and CDR2 is ANQGSEA in the germline V gene. V lost 7 bases, J lost 3 bases, and 15 bases lay in between. The length of the CDR3 is 13 residues. The CDR3 loop reads CSAGGAEHYGYTF. The CDR3 DNA sequence: TGCAGCGCCGGCGGGGCGGAGCACTATGGCTACACCTTC.

J is TRBJ2-7 and V is TRBV29-1; the D gene is possibly TRBD2 (6 bases). The CDR3 loop spans 13 amino acids. Germline CDR1 is SQVTM and CDR2 is ANQGSEA. The V end was cut by 7 bases, the J end by 0 bases, with 13 bases between. Here the CDR3 reads CSGASDSSYEQYF. The CDR3, as DNA: TGCAGCGGGGCTAGCGACAGCTCCTACGAGCAGTACTTC.

This chain links TRBV27 with TRBJ2-3; D ambiguous. Germline lookup yields CDR1 MNHEY and CDR2 SMNVEV (reference sequence). Trimming removed 4 bases from V and 9 bases from J, with 14 bases in between. CDR3 length equals 13 residues. DNA of the CDR3: TGTGCCAGCAGTTCCTACAGCCAAACCACGCAGTATTTT. It translates to CASSSYSQTTQYF.

The chain combines TRBV19 with TRBJ2-1; no reliable D call. Germline V CDR1 and CDR2: LNHDA, SQIVND (reference sequence). V lost 2 bases to trimming and J lost 5 bases, with 4 bases between them. The CDR3 length is 12 residues. CDR3 in amino acids: CASSILDNEQFF. In nucleotides, the CDR3 is TGTGCCAGTAGTATACTTGACAATGAGCAGTTCTTC.

The chain recombines TRBV9 with TRBJ2-7; D possibly corresponds to TRBD1 (5 bases). The CDR3 is 13 amino acids. Germline V gene sequence: CDR1 SGDLS, CDR2 YYNGEE. Between the trimmed V and J ends, which lost 4 bases and 13 bases, there was a span of 21 bases. The CDR3 region has the DNA TGTGCCAGCAGCCTCGGTGACCTGGGGCATCAATACTTC. Protein sequence: CASSLGDLGHQYF.

The sample holds one count of this clone. The chain links TRBV4-2 to TRBJ2-1, with unresolved D. This CDR3 is built from 12 residues. The germline V gene encodes CDR1 LGHNA and CDR2 YNFKEQ. Trimming removed 8 bases at V and 0 bases at J, with 5 bases between. CDR3 sequence (DNA): TGTGCCAGCGTCAGCTCCTACAATGAGCAGTTCTTC. It translates to CASVSSYNEQFF.

The chain recombines TRBV27 with TRBJ2-1; 11 bases are a match to TRBD2. Trimming cost V 4 bases and J 5 bases; bases outside gene matches: 10. CDR1 is MNHEY, CDR2 SMNVEV, per germline (reference sequence). The CDR3 length is 17 residues. The CDR3 nucleotides read TGTGCCAGCAGTTCGTTATCCGGGACTAGCGGCCACAATGAGCAGTTCTTC. Protein sequence: CASSSLSGTSGHNEQFF.

The chain recombines TRBV5-1 with TRBJ1-5; D gene uncertain. Trimming took off 0 bases at V and 7 bases at J, with 8 bases between the two ends. CDR3 length equals 13 residues. The V gene's germline CDR1 is SGHRS and CDR2 YFSETQ. The CDR3 loop is CASSLGFGQPQHF. The CDR3 bases are TGCGCCAGCAGCTTGGGGTTCGGGCAGCCCCAGCATTTT.

In DNA form, the CDR3 reads TGTGCCAGCAGCCGTAGCCTAGCGGAAGAGACCCAGTACTTC. Amino acids: CASSRSLAEETQYF. V is TRBV6-6 and J is TRBJ2-5; 7 bases are a match to TRBD2. With V trimmed by 6 bases and J by 3 bases, 7 bases remained unmatched. CDR1 and CDR2 (germline): MNHNY, SVGAGI (reference sequence). CDR3 size: 14 residues.